This T cell receptor (beta chain) derives from a study of T cell responses to AZD1222 COVID-19 vaccine. The protocol was immunoSEQ multiplex PCR, while the TCRdb copy is restricted to in-frame clones and leaves out a portion. The data contain roughly 150,000 clones, roughly 93% of them seen just once; the ten biggest clones take up less than 2%. Germline assignment: CDR1 SGDLS and CDR2 YYNGEE. CDR3 length: 15 residues. The junction had 5 bases not matched to a gene; V was cut back by 2 bases and J by 3 bases. Sequences were derived from peripheral blood, sampled 28 days after the second AZD1222 dose. This clonotype was sampled from an adult who received the AZD1222 COVID-19 vaccine. J is TRBJ1-3 and V is TRBV9, with TRBD1 identical over 7 bases. As DNA, the CDR3 is TGTGCCAGCAGCGTCACAGGGGCGGGTGGAAACACCATATATTTT. It is translated as CASSVTGAGGNTIYF.